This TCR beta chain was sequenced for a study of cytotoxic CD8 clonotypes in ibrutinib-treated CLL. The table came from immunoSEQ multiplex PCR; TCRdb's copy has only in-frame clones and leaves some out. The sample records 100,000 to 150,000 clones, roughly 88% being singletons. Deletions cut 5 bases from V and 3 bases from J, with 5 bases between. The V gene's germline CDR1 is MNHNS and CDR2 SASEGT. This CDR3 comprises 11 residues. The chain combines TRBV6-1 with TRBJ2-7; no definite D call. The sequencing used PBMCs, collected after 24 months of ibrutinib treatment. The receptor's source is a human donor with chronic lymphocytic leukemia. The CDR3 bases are TGTGCCAGCAGTACTTACTACGAGCAGTACTTC. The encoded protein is CASSTYYEQYF.